The present entry profiles one T cell receptor (beta chain) with its context. V lost 1 base and J lost 0, with 8 bases in between. Germline CDR1 reads SGHDN; CDR2 reads FVKESK. This CDR3 comprises 15 residues. These data come from a study of shared T cell receptors in the human thymus. The protocol was immunoSEQ multiplex PCR, while the TCRdb copy is restricted to in-frame clones and leaves out a portion. The sample includes 600,000 or so clones, about 89% of them seen just once. Separately, the same data were catalogued under a study of human thymus T cells.

The TCR was taken from a boy in the first two years of life with a congenital heart defect. The chain couples TRBV14 to TRBJ2-3; possible D gene TRBD1, 6 bases. Source material: thymocytes. The DNA for the CDR3 is TGTGCCAGCAGCCAAGGGACAGCTAGCACAGATACGCAGTATTTT. Its translation is CASSQGTASTDTQYF.